The 16 T cell receptor beta chains given below trace back to one sample, sequenced in a study of T cells after yellow fever vaccination. TCRdb re-derived calls from the 5' RACE reads in MiXCR, one entry per CDR3 protein. The sample holds approximately 450,000 distinct CDR3 sequences, around a sixth seen once. This material consisted of PBMCs, taken before the yellow fever booster vaccination. Source of these receptors: a man between 18 and 35 years old who received the YFV17D yellow fever vaccine.

This clonotype was counted only a few times. The CDR3 protein is CASSPYRATDTQYF. In DNA form, the CDR3 reads TGTGCCAGCAGTCCGTACAGGGCCACAGATACGCAGTATTTT. The V gene is TRBV27, the J gene TRBJ2-3, with a tentative D call TRBD1 (6 bases). The CDR3 runs 14 residues. Deletions cut 5 bases from V and 2 bases from J, with 11 bases between. Per germline, CDR1 MNHEY and CDR2 SMNVEV (reference sequence).

CDR3 bases: TGTGCCAGCAGTTTCTACTGGCCCTACGAGCAGTACGTC. It codes for CASSFYWPYEQYV. V gene TRBV12-3 or TRBV12-4 combines with J gene TRBJ2-7; D not certain. Trimming cost V 3 bases and J 2 bases, with 8 bases left between them. The CDR3 loop spans 13 amino acids.

In its sample, this clonotype was seen a few times. The chain couples TRBV28 to TRBJ2-2; 8 bases fit TRBD1. Germline CDR1 is MDHEN and CDR2 is SYDVKM. Germline trimming cut 4 bases from V and 6 bases from J; bases unmatched to any gene: 7. The CDR3 contains 15 residues. The CDR3 spells CASSSGQGGPGELFF. DNA for the CDR3: TGTGCCAGCAGTTCCGGACAGGGCGGGCCCGGGGAGCTGTTTTTT.

In its sample, this clonotype was seen a few times. V and J are TRBV18 and TRBJ2-5; 9 positions match TRBD1. This CDR3 has 16 amino acids. Germline CDR1 KGHSH, CDR2 LQKENI. With 3 bases clipped from V and 1 base from J, the junction kept 6 bases outside the gene matches. The CDR3 loop is CASSPKTGGFQETQYF. The CDR3 DNA sequence: TGTGCCAGCTCACCCAAGACAGGGGGTTTCCAAGAGACCCAGTACTTC.

The chain has TRBV5-4 and TRBJ2-3; 9 positions agree with TRBD2. Germline V CDR1 and CDR2: SGHNT, YYREEE (reference sequence). The length of the CDR3 is 16 residues. After removal of 1 base from V and 4 bases from J, the junction contained 7 bases not matched to a gene. Written as DNA, the CDR3 is TGTGCCAGCAGCTTGTACGCGGGGGGGAGGGCAGATACGCAGTATTTT. This codes for CASSLYAGGRADTQYF.

This clonotype occurred a few times. The rearrangement uses TRBV4-3 and TRBJ1-1; D is uncertain. The CDR3 spans 15 residues. Germline loops: CDR1 LGHNA, CDR2 YSLEER. The V gene lost 4 bases and the J gene lost 0 bases, with 12 bases spanning the gap. The CDR3 protein is CASSPGQSMNTEAFF. The CDR3 DNA sequence: TGCGCCAGCAGCCCCGGGCAGAGCATGAACACTGAAGCTTTCTTT.

This chain uses TRBV7-2 with TRBJ1-6; D uncertain. The CDR3 runs to 15 residues. The germline V and J ends were trimmed by 3 bases and 5 bases, with 11 bases remaining between them. CDR1 is SGHTA, CDR2 FQGNSA, per germline. In DNA, the CDR3 is TGTGCCAGCAGCTTCGAAAGGCCTCATAATTCACCCCTCCACTTT. Its translation is CASSFERPHNSPLHF.

This chain joins TRBV9 and TRBJ2-3; TRBD2 might be the D (6 bases). Trimming took off 4 bases at V and 0 bases at J, with 9 bases between the two ends. This CDR3 is 14 amino acids long. CDR1 SGDLS and CDR2 YYNGEE come from the germline V gene. CDR3 DNA: TGTGCCAGCAGCCAAAGCGGGAGCACAGATACGCAGTATTTT. Residues: CASSQSGSTDTQYF.

The rearrangement links TRBV20-1 to TRBJ2-3, with TRBD2 matching over 7 bases. V lost 6 bases to trimming and J lost 6 bases; unmatched junction nucleotides: 6. The CDR3 is 12 residues long. Germline CDR1 is DFQATT and CDR2 is SNEGSKA (reference sequence). The CDR3: CSATGGRDTQYF. The CDR3, as DNA: TGCAGTGCAACCGGGGGGAGGGATACGCAGTATTTT.

The chain employs TRBV9 and TRBJ2-5, with TRBD1 matching over 9 bases. The V gene end was trimmed by 3 bases and the J gene end by 5 bases; junction bases not matched to a gene: 8. The germline V gene encodes CDR1 SGDLS and CDR2 YYNGEE. The CDR3 is 15 amino acids. The CDR3 sequence: CASSAEQGARETQYF. The DNA of the CDR3 is TGTGCCAGCAGCGCGGAACAGGGGGCCAGGGAGACCCAGTACTTC. Full variable domain (missing parts from reference TRBV9 and TRBJ2-5): DSGVTQTPKHLITATGQRVTLRCSPRSGDLSVYWYQQSLDQGLQFLIQYYNGEERAKGNILERFSAQQFPDLHSELNLSSLELGDSALYFCASSAEQGARETQYFGPGTRLLVL.

The CDR3 is CASSVRERGGTNTQYF. The CDR3 DNA reads as TGTGCCAGCAGCGTAAGAGAGCGGGGGGGCACGAATACGCAGTATTTT. The V gene is TRBV9, the J gene TRBJ2-3; 10 bases align to TRBD2. This CDR3 has 16 residues. With 1 base clipped from V and 7 bases from J, the junction kept 9 bases outside the gene matches. Germline V gene lookup returns CDR1 SGDLS and CDR2 YYNGEE.

This clonotype was counted many times. The J gene is TRBJ2-7, the V gene TRBV5-1, with unresolved D. The length of the CDR3 is 15 residues. Trimming stripped 0 bases from V and 2 bases from J, with 12 bases between. Germline V gene data show CDR1 as SGHRS and CDR2 as YFSETQ. This chain's CDR3 is CASSLESGRAYEQYF. Here the CDR3 DNA reads TGCGCCAGCAGCTTGGAGAGTGGGCGCGCCTACGAGCAGTACTTC.

Only a few counts were recorded for this clonotype. For the CDR3, the DNA is TGTGCCAGCAGCTTAGCGCAGGGACAGGGCGCAGATACGCAGTATTTT. It is translated as CASSLAQGQGADTQYF. V gene TRBV7-8 combines with J gene TRBJ2-3, with 9 bases identical to TRBD1. V was pared by 0 bases and J by 4 bases, with 5 bases of the junction left unmatched. Germline-derived CDR1 and CDR2 are SGHVS and FQNEAQ. This CDR3 has 16 amino acids.

The gene calls are TRBV23-1 and TRBJ2-7; possibly TRBD1 for D (6 bases). TRBV23-1 is noted as an ORF with a role that remains uncertain. Trimming pared 4 bases from V and 3 bases from J, leaving 13 bases between. This CDR3 contains 14 residues. The CDR3 sequence is CASSPLTGHYEQYF. The CDR3 coding sequence is TGCGCCAGCAGTCCGTTGACAGGCCACTACGAGCAGTACTTC.

The rearrangement links TRBV6-5 to TRBJ2-3, with 8 positions matching TRBD1. V lost 4 bases and J lost 8; bases outside the gene matches: 5. Germline V gene data show CDR1 as MNHEY and CDR2 as SVGAGI. The CDR3 spans 13 residues. The CDR3 nucleotides are TGTGCCAGCAGTTCCGGGACAGGTTCTACGCAGTATTTT. Its protein product is CASSSGTGSTQYF.

The chain combines TRBV6-5 with TRBJ1-2; 7 nucleotides line up with TRBD1. CDR1 MNHEY and CDR2 SVGAGI come from the germline V gene. The CDR3 extends over 14 amino acids. Trimming took 4 bases from V and 5 from J; bases not matched to a gene: 7. The CDR3 DNA is TGTGCCAGCAGTTCCGGACAGGACATTTATGGCTACACCTTC. Its protein product is CASSSGQDIYGYTF.